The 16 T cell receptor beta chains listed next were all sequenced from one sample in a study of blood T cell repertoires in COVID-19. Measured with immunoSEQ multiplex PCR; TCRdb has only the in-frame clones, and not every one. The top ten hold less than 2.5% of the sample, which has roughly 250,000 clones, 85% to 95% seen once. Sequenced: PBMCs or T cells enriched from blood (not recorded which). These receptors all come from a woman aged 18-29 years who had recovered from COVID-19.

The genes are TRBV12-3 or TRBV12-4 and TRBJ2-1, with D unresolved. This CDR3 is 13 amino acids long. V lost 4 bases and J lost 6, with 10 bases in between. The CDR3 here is CASSSLVGNEQFF. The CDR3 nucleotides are TGTGCCAGCAGTTCCCTAGTTGGCAATGAGCAGTTCTTC.

The CDR3 loop is CATRPGQGNQPQHF. For the CDR3, the DNA is TGTGCTACCCGGCCGGGACAGGGGAATCAGCCCCAGCATTTT. V gene TRBV12-5 combines with J gene TRBJ1-5; 10 positions match TRBD1. With V trimmed by 10 bases and J by 4 bases, 7 bases remained unmatched. This CDR3 spans 14 amino acids. Germline loops: CDR1 LGHNT, CDR2 FRNRAP.

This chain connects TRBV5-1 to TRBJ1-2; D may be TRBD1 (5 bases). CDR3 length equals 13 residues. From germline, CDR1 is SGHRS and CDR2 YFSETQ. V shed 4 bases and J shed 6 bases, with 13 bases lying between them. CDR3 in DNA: TGCGCCAGCAGCACCGACCGACAGAATGGCTACACCTTC. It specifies CASSTDRQNGYTF.

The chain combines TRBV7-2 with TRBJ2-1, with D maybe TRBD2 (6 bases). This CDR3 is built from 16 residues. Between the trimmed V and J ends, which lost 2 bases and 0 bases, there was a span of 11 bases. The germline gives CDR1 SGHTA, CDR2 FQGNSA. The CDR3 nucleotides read TGTGCCAGCAGCTTATTTGGCGGGAACTCCTACAATGAGCAGTTCTTC. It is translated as CASSLFGGNSYNEQFF.

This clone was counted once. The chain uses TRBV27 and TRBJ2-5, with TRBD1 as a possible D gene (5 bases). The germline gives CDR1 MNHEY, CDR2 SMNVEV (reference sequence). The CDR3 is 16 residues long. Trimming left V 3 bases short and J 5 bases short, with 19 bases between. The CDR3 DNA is TGTGCCAGCAGTTTGGGTTTGGCAGGGCGCTTCGAGACCCAGTACTTC. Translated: CASSLGLAGRFETQYF.

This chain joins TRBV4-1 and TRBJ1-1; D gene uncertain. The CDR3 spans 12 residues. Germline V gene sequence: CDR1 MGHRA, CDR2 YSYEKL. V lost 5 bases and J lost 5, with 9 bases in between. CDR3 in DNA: TGCGCCAGCAGCTCTCGTCGGACTGAAGCTTTCTTT. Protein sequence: CASSSRRTEAFF.

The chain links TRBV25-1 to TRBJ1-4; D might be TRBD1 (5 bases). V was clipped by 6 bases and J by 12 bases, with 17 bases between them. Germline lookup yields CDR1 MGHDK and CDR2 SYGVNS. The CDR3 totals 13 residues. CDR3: CASRSPGGVELFF. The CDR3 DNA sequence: TGTGCCAGCAGGTCCCCCGGGGGGGTCGAACTGTTTTTT.

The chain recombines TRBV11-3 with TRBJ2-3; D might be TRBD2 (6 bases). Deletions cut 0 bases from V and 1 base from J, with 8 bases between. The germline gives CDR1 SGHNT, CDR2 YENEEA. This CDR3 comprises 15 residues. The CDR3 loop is CASSLDPGGTDTQYF. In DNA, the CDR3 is TGTGCCAGCAGCTTAGATCCGGGGGGCACAGATACGCAGTATTTT.

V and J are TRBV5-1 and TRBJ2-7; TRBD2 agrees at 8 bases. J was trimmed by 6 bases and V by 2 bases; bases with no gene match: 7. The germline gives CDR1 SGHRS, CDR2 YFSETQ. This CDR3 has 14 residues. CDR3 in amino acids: CASSFGGGMFEQYF. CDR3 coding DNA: TGCGCCAGCAGCTTCGGCGGGGGGATGTTCGAGCAGTACTTC.

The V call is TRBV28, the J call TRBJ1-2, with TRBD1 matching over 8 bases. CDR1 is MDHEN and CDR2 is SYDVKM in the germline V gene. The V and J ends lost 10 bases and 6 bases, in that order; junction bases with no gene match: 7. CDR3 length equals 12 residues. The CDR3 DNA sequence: TGTGCCACGACGGACAGGGATCATGGCTACACCTTC. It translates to CATTDRDHGYTF.

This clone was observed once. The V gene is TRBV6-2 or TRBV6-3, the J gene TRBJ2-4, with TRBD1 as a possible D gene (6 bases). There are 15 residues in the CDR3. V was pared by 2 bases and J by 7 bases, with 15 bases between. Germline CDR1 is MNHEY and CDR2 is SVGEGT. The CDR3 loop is CASSYPGQGYNIQYF. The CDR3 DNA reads TGTGCCAGCAGTTACCCCGGGCAGGGGTATAACATTCAGTACTTC.

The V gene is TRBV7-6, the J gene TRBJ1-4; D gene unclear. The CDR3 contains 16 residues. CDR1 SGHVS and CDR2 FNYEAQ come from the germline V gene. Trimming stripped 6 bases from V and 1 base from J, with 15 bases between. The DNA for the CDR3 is TGTGCCAGCAGTTTGTCTCAGGCACGAACTAATGAAAAACTGTTTTTT. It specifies CASSLSQARTNEKLFF.

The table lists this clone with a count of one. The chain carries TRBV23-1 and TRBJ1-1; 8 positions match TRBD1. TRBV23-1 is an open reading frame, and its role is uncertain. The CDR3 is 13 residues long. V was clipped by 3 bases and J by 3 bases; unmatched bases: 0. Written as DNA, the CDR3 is TGCGCCAGCAGTCAGACAGGGGACACTGAAGCTTTCTTT. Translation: CASSQTGDTEAFF.

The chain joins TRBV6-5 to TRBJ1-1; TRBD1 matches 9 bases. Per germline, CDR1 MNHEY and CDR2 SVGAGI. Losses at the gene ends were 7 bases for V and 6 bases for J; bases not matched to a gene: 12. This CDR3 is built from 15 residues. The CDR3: CASTTGSDRGSEAFF. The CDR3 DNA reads TGTGCCAGCACCACGGGGTCGGACAGGGGTTCTGAAGCTTTCTTT.

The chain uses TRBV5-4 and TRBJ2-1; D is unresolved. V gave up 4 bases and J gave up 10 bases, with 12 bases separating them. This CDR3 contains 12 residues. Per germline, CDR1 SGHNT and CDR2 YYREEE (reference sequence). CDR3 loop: CASSALVGEQFF. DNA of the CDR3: TGTGCCAGCAGCGCGTTGGTCGGGGAGCAGTTCTTC.

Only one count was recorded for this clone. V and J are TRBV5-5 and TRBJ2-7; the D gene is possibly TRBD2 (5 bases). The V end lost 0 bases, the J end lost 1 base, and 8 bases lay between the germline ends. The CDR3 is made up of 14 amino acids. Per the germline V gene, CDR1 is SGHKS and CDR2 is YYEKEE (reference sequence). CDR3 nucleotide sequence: TGTGCCAGCAGCTTGGGGCTAGCATCCTACGAGCAGTACTTC. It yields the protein CASSLGLASYEQYF.